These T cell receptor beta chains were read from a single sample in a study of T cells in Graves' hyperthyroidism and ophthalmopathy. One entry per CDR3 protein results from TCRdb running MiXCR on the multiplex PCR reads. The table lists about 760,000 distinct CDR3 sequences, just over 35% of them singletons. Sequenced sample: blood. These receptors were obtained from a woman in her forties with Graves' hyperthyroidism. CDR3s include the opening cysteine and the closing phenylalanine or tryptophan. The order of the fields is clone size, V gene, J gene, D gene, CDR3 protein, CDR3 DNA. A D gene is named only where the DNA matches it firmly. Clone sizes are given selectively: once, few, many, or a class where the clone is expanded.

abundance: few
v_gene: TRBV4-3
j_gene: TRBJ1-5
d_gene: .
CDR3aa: CASSQGRYSNQPQHF
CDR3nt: TGCGCCAGCAGCCAAGGCAGATATAGCAATCAGCCCCAGCATTTT

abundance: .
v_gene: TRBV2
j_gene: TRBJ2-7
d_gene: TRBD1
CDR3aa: CASGPGQVPHEQYF
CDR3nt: TGTGCCAGCGGCCCCGGACAGGTCCCCCACGAGCAGTACTTC

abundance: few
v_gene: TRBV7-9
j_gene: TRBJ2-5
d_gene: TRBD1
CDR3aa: CASSHRDREETQYF
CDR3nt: TGTGCCAGCAGCCACCGGGACAGGGAAGAGACCCAGTACTTC

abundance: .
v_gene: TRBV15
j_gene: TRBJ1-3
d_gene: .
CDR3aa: CATSRKTSSGNTIYF
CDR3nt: TGTGCCACCAGCAGAAAGACAAGCTCTGGAAACACCATATATTTT

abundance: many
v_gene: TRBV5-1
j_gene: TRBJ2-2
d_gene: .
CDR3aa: CASSTLGLNTGELFF
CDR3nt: TGCGCCAGCAGTACCCTAGGGCTTAACACCGGGGAGCTGTTTTTT

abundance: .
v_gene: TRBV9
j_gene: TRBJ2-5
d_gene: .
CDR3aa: CASSVGAGSYQETQYF
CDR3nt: TGTGCCAGCAGCGTAGGTGCAGGGAGCTACCAAGAGACCCAGTACTTC

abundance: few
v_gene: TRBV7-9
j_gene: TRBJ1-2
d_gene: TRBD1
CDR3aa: CASSNPGTEIYGYTF
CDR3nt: TGTGCCAGCAGCAACCCCGGGACAGAGATTTATGGCTACACCTTC

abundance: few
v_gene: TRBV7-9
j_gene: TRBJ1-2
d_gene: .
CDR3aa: CASSPSYNYGYTF
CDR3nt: TGTGCCAGCAGCCCCTCTTATAACTATGGCTACACCTTC

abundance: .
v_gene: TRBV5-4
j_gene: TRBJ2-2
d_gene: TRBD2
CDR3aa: CASSHGGAATGELFF
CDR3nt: TGTGCCAGCAGCCACGGGGGGGCCGCCACCGGGGAGCTGTTTTTT

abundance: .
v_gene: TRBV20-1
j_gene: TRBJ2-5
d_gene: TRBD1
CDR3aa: CSAETGGKETQYF
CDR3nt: TGCAGTGCCGAGACAGGGGGGAAAGAGACCCAGTACTTC

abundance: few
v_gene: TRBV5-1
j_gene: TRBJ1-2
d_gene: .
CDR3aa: CASSLAIDNYGYTF
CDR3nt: TGCGCCAGCAGCTTGGCGATAGATAACTATGGCTACACCTTC

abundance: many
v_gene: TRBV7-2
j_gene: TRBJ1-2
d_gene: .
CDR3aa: CASSPLLQGYGYTF
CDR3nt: TGTGCCAGCAGCCCGCTCCTTCAGGGGTATGGCTACACCTTC

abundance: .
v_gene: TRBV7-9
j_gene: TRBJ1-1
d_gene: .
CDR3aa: CANSLDPGHTEAFF
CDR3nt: TGTGCCAACAGCTTAGACCCGGGCCATACTGAAGCTTTCTTT

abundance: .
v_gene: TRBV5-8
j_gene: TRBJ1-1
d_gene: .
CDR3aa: CASSQDNDAIGGAFF
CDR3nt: TGCGCCAGCAGCCAAGATAACGACGCCATAGGAGGAGCTTTCTTT

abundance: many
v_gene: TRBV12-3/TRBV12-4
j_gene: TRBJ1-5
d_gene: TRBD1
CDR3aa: CASSLSVTGVQPQHF
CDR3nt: TGTGCCAGCAGTTTATCTGTGACAGGGGTCCAGCCCCAGCATTTT